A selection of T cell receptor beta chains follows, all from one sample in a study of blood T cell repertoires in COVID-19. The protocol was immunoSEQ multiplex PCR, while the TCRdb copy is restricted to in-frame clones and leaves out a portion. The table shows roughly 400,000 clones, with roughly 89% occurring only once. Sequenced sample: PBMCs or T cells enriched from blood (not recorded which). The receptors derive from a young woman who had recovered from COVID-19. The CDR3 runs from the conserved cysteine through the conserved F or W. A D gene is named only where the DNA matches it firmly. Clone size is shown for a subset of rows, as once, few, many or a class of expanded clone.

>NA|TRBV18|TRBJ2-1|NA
TGTGCCAGCTCATCCCTTGGGGGCGGGAGTTCCTCTTCCAATGAGCAGTTCTTC
CASSSLGGGSSSSNEQFF
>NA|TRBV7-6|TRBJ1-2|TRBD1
TGTGCCAGCAGCAAATTAGCTGGGACAGGGGATGGCTACACCTTC
CASSKLAGTGDGYTF
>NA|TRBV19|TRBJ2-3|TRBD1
TGTGCCAGTAGTGTCACAGGGGCAGGAGATACGCAGTATTTT
CASSVTGAGDTQYF
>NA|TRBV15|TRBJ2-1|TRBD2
TGTGCCACCAGCAGAGGCCCCGGGACTATCAATGAGCAGTTCTTC
CATSRGPGTINEQFF
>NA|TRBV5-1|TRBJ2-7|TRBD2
TGCGCCAGCAGCCCGGGACTAGCGGGAGGAAGCTCCTACGAGCAGTACTTC
CASSPGLAGGSSYEQYF
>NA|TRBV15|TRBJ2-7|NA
TGTGCCACCAGCAGAGCAGGCTACGAGCAGTACTTC
CATSRAGYEQYF
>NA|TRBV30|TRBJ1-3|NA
TGTGCCTGGAGAGGTCCGGCAGGGCAGGGGAACACCATATATTTT
CAWRGPAGQGNTIYF
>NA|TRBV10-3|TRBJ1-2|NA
TGTGCCATCTTCTCAGGGTACATCACTACTAACTATGGCTACACCTTC
CAIFSGYITTNYGYTF
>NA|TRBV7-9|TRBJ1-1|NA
TGTGCCAGCAGACCAGGGATCGGCACTGAAGCTTTCTTT
CASRPGIGTEAFF
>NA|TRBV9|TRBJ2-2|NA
TGTGCCAGCACCAAGGACACGACGAACACCGGGGAGCTGTTTTTT
CASTKDTTNTGELFF
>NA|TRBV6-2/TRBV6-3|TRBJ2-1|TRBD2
TGTGCCAGCAGTTACGGGGCTAGCGGGGGGCTTCAGTTATACAATGAGCAGTTCTTC
CASSYGASGGLQLYNEQFF
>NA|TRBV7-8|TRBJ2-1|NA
TGTGCCAGCAGACAAGTGGGCGGGGTGCGCAATGAGCAGTTCTTC
CASRQVGGVRNEQFF
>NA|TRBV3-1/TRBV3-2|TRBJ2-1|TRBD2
TGTGCCAGCAGCCCTTGGACTAGTGGCTCCTACAATGAGCAGTTCTTC
CASSPWTSGSYNEQFF
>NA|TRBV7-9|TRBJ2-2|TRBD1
TGTGCCAGCAGCTTAGCGGACAGGGGGTTTACCGGGGAGCTGTTTTTT
CASSLADRGFTGELFF
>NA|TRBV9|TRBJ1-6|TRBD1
TGTGCCAGCAGCGTGGGGGACAGGGCTAGCTCCTATAATTCACCCCTCCACTTT
CASSVGDRASSYNSPLHF
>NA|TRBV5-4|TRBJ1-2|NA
TGTGCCAGCAGTTCCTTTGGACAGAACTATGGCTACACCTTC
CASSSFGQNYGYTF
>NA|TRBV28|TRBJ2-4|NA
TGTGCCAGCAGTTATCAGACAGTTACCAAAAACATTCAGTACTTC
CASSYQTVTKNIQYF
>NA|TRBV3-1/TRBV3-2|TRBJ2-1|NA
TGTGCCAGCAGCCCCCCGGGACTCCACGAGTCCTACAATGAGCAGTTCTTC
CASSPPGLHESYNEQFF
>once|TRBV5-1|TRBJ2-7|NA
TGCGCCAGCAGCTTGACGGGGGGCATATACGAGCAGTACTTC
CASSLTGGIYEQYF
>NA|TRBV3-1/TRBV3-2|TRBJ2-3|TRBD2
TGTGCCAGCCAATCGAAGGGACTAGTCACAGATACGCAGTATTTT
CASQSKGLVTDTQYF
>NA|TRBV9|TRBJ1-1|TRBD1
TGTGCCAGCAGCGCCGGGACAGGGGGCTTGAACACTGAAGCTTTCTTT
CASSAGTGGLNTEAFF
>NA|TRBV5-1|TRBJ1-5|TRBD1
TGCGCCAGCAGCTTGGGAGGGGGCCCCCATCAGCCCCAGCATTTT
CASSLGGGPHQPQHF
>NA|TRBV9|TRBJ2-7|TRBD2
TGTGCCAGCAGCAAAGAGGGGACTAACTACGAGCAGTACTTC
CASSKEGTNYEQYF
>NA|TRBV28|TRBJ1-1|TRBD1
TGTGCCAGCAGTTTTGTGGGCTTTGGACAGGTCGTAACAGGAGGGAACACTGAAGCTTTCTTT
CASSFVGFGQVVTGGNTEAFF
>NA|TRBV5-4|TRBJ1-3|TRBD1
TGTGCCAGCAGCAAAGGACAGGGGGCAGAAAGAAACACCATATATTTT
CASSKGQGAERNTIYF
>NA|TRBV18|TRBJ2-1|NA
TGTGCCAGCTCACCCTATACCGGGCCAGGGGGGAATGAGCAGTTCTTC
CASSPYTGPGGNEQFF
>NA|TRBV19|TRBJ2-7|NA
TGTGCCAGTAAGATCTCATCAAGGGGCGAGCAGTACTTC
CASKISSRGEQYF
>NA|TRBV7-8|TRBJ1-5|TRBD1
TGTGCCAGCAGCTCAGGACAGGCAGCTCAGCCCCAGCATTTT
CASSSGQAAQPQHF
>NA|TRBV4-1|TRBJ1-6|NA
TGCGCCAGCAGCCAAGACAGGGCCCATAATTCACCCCTCCACTTT
CASSQDRAHNSPLHF
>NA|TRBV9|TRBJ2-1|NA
TGTGCCAGCAGCGTAGTGGGGGGGCAGTTTTACAATGAGCAGTTCTTC
CASSVVGGQFYNEQFF
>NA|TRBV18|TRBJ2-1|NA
TGTGCCAGCTCCCCTCCCCGTACAACCTACAATGAGCAGTTCTTC
CASSPPRTTYNEQFF
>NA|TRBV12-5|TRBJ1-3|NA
TGTGCTAGTGGTTTGGTGCAGGGAAACACCATATATTTT
CASGLVQGNTIYF
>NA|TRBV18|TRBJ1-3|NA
TGTGCCAGCTCACCCCTGGGGAGGGGAAACACCATATATTTT
CASSPLGRGNTIYF
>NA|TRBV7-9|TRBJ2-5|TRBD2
TGTGCCAGCCCTAAAGTGGACCGGGAGGGGGAGACCCAGTACTTC
CASPKVDREGETQYF
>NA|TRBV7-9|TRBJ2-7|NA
TGTGCCAGCAGCCGGGACTTTTCTGAGCAGTACTTC
CASSRDFSEQYF
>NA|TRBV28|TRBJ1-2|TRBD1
TGTGCCAGCAGGGCATCCGGGACAGGGTATGGCTACACCTTC
CASRASGTGYGYTF
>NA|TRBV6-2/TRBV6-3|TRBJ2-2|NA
TGTGCCAGCAGTTACGGTAGTGCGTACACCGGGGAGCTGTTTTTT
CASSYGSAYTGELFF
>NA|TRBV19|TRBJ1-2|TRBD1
TGTGCCAGTAGTCCCCGGGACAGGGCAGTCGGCTACACCTTC
CASSPRDRAVGYTF
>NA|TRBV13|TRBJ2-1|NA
TGTGCCAGCAGCTTAGTCGGCGGGAATAATAATGAGCAGTTCTTC
CASSLVGGNNNEQFF
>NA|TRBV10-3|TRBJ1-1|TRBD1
TGTGCCATCAGTGCCACAGCCGGACAGGGGTCGAACACTGAAGCTTTCTTT
CAISATAGQGSNTEAFF
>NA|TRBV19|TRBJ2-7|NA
TGTGCCAGTACTACAGGTCCCTTCGGGTACGAGCAGTACTTC
CASTTGPFGYEQYF
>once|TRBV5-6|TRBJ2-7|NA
TGTGCCAGCAGCTTGGCCGAGTCATTTTACGAGCAGTACTTC
CASSLAESFYEQYF
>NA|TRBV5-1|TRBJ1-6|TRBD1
TGCGCCAGCAGGGCAGGGGGCGCTTATAATTCACCCCTCCACTTT
CASRAGGAYNSPLHF
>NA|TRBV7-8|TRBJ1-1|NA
TGTGCCAGCAGCTTAGCCAGGGGCACTGAAGCTTTCTTT
CASSLARGTEAFF
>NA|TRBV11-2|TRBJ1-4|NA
TGTGCCAGCAGAACCATGACAGGCCGTAATGAAAAACTGTTTTTT
CASRTMTGRNEKLFF